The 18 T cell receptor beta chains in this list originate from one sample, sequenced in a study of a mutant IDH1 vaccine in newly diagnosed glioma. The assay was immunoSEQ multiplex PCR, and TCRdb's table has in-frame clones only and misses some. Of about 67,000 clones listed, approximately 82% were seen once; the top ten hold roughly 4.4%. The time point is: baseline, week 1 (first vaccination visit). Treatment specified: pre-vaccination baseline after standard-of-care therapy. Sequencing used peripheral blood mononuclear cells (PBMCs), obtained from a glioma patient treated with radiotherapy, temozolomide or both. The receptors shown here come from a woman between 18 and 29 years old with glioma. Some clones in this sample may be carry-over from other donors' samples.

CDR3 region: CASGLGQGSSYEQYF. The CDR3 DNA follows: TGTGCTAGTGGTTTGGGACAGGGAAGCTCCTACGAGCAGTACTTC. This sequence joins TRBV12-5 and TRBJ2-7, with 7 positions matching TRBD1. CDR1 and CDR2 (germline): LGHNT, FRNRAP. The CDR3 has 15 amino acids. V lost 1 base to trimming and J lost 0 bases; unmatched junction nucleotides: 3.

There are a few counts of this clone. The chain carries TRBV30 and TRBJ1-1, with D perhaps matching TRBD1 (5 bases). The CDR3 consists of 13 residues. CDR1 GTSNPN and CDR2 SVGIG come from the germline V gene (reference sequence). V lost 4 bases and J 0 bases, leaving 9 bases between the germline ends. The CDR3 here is CAWTRGMNTEAFF. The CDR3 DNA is TGTGCCTGGACAAGGGGAATGAACACTGAAGCTTTCTTT.

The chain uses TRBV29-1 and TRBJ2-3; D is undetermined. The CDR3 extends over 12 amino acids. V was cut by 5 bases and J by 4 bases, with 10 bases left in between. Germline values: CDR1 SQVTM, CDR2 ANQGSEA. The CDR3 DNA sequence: TGCAGCGTTCTCCATCAGCCAGATACGCAGTATTTT. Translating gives CSVLHQPDTQYF.

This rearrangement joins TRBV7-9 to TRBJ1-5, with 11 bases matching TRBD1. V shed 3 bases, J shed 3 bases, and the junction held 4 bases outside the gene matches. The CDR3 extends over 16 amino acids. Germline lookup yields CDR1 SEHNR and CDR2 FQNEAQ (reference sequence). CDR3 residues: CASSLGQGELNQPQHF. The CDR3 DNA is TGTGCCAGCAGCTTGGGACAGGGGGAACTCAATCAGCCCCAGCATTTT.

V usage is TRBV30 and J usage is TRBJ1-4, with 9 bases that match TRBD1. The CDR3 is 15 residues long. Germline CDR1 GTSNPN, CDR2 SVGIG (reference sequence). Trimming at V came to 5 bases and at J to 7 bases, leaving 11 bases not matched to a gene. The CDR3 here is CAWSGNDRGVEKLFF. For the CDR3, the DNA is TGTGCCTGGTCGGGAAATGACAGGGGGGTTGAAAAACTGTTTTTT.

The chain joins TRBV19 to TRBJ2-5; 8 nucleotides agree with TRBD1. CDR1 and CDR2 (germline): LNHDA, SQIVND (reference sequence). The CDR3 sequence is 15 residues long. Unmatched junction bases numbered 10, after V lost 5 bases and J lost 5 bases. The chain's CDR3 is CASSDFQGARETQYF. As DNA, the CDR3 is TGTGCCAGTAGTGATTTCCAGGGGGCTCGGGAGACCCAGTACTTC.

CDR3: CSVVGQIKYNEQFF. Written as DNA, the CDR3 is TGCAGCGTTGTGGGACAGATTAAATACAATGAGCAGTTCTTC. V and J are TRBV29-1 and TRBJ2-1, with TRBD1 matching 7 bases. Germline V gene data show CDR1 as SQVTM and CDR2 as ANQGSEA. This CDR3 has 14 residues. V lost 4 bases, J lost 4 bases, and 7 bases stayed unmatched.

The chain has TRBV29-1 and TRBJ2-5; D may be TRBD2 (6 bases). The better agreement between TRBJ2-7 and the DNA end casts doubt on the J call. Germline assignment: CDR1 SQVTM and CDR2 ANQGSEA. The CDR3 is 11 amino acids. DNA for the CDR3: TGCAGCGCCCGACTGGGGGGCGAGCAGTACTTC. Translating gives CSARLGGEQYF.

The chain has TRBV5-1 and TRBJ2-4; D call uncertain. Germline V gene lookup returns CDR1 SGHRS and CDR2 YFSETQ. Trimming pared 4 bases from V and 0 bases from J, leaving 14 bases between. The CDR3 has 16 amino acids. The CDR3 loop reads CASSPGPSLAKNIQYF. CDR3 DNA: TGCGCCAGCAGCCCCGGGCCCAGTCTAGCCAAAAACATTCAGTACTTC.

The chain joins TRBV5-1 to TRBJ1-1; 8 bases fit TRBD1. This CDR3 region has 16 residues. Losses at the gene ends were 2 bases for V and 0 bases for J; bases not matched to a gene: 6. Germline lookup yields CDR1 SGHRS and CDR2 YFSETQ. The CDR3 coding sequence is TGCGCCAGCAGCTTCGACAGGGGAATCATGAACACTGAAGCTTTCTTT. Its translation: CASSFDRGIMNTEAFF.

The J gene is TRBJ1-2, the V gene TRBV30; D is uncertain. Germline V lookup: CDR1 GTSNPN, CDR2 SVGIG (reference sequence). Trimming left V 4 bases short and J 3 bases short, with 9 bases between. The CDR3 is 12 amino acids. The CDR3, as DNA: TGTGCCTGGATGGACTGGGACTATGGCTACACCTTC. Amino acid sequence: CAWMDWDYGYTF.

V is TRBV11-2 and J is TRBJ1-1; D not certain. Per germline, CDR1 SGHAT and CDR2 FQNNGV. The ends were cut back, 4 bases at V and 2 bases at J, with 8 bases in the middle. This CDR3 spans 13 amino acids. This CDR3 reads CASSSSENTEAFF. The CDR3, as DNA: TGTGCCAGCAGCTCTTCGGAAAACACTGAAGCTTTCTTT.

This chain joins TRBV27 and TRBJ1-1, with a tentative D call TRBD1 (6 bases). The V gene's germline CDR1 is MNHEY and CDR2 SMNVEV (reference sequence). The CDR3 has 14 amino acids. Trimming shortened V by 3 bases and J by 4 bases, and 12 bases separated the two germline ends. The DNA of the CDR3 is TGTGCCAGCAGTTTTGGCCAAGGGGGCACTGAAGCTTTCTTT. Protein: CASSFGQGGTEAFF.

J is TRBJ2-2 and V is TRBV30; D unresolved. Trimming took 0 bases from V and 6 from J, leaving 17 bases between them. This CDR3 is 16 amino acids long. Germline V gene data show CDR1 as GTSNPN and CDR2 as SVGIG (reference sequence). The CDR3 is CAWSVRAPSGAGELFF. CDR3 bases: TGTGCCTGGAGTGTAAGAGCGCCGAGTGGGGCCGGGGAGCTGTTTTTT.

This CDR3 is CASSLGRNTDTQYF. For the CDR3, the DNA is TGTGCCAGCAGCTTAGGCAGAAACACAGATACGCAGTATTTT. V is TRBV7-9 and J is TRBJ2-3, with D unresolved. This CDR3 is 14 amino acids long. Germline-derived CDR1 and CDR2 are SEHNR and FQNEAQ (reference sequence). V gave up 1 base and J gave up 2 bases, with 7 bases separating them.

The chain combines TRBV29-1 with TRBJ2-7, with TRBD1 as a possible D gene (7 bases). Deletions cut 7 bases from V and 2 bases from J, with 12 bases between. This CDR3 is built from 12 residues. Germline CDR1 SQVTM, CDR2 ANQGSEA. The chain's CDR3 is CSGRDSPYEQYF. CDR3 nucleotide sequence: TGCAGCGGGCGGGACAGTCCCTACGAGCAGTACTTC.

The CDR3 sequence: CASRGDTQYF. The CDR3 DNA is TGTGCCAGCAGGGGAGATACGCAGTATTTT. This chain uses TRBV2 with TRBJ2-3; D not resolved. The germline V and J ends were trimmed by 6 bases and 5 bases, with 3 bases remaining between them. CDR1 SNHLY and CDR2 FYNNEI come from the germline V gene. The CDR3 has 10 residues. Looking up the rest from reference TRBV2 and TRBJ2-3 gives the full variable domain: EPEVTQTPSHQVTQMGQEVILRCVPISNHLYFYWYRQILGQKVEFLVSFYNNEISEKSEIFDDQFSVERPDGSNFTLKIRSTKLEDSAMYFCASRGDTQYFGPGTRLTVL.

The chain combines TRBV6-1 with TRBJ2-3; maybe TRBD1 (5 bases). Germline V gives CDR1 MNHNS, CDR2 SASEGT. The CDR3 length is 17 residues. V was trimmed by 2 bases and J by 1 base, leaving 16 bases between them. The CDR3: CASSESGLTARTDTQYF. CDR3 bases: TGTGCCAGCAGTGAATCAGGGTTGACCGCGCGCACAGATACGCAGTATTTT.